The clone carrying this T cell receptor beta chain has a handful of counts. Its antigen is as yet unknown. Patients selected for sequencing had displayed CD8+CD57+ cell expansion by flow cytometry. Every patient was diagnosed with severe acquired aplastic anemia. Germline lookup yields CDR1 SNHLY and CDR2 FYNNEI. The CDR3 length is 13 residues. Trimming cost V 6 bases and J 6 bases; bases outside gene matches: 5. The data derive from a study of CD8+CD57+ T cells in acquired aplastic anemia. Overall study context: The average for DNA from sorted CD4+ and CD8+ cells was 3 to 3.5 ug.

The study profiled TCR beta VDJ and CDR3 using genomic DNA as template. TCRdb called the reads again in MiXCR, with one record for every CDR3 protein. The data hold 180,000 or so distinct CDR3 sequences, with approximately 52% observed a single time. Study-wide results and caveats: Shared by patients and controls, twenty-nine CD8+ CDR3s were abundant in patients.

This receptor was obtained from a human donor with aplastic anemia. Sequencing was done on a sample of sorted CD4+, CD8+, or CD8+CD57+ T cells (not recorded which) from PBMCs. The chain carries TRBV2 and TRBJ2-1; 7 positions match TRBD1. The DNA for the CDR3 is TGTGCCAGCAGGACGGGACAGCTCAATGAGCAGTTCTTC. Encoded protein: CASRTGQLNEQFF.